This T cell receptor beta chain was obtained from a study of T cell responses to AZD1222 COVID-19 vaccine. The data were produced by immunoSEQ multiplex PCR, yet TCRdb's version contains in-frame clones alone and is incomplete. The data hold about 100,000 clones, with 80% to 90% observed a single time. A word on this clone: Its antigen is still unknown.

Second-dose recipients at about 4 or about 12 weeks were treated as one pooled group. The CDR3 runs 14 residues. Germline CDR1 KGHSH, CDR2 LQKENI. Trimming took off 5 bases at V and 5 bases at J, with 15 bases between the two ends. Study conclusions and caveats: Recipients of two AZD1222 doses showed rising Spike-specific TCR breadth and depth. Clonal diversity may have been underestimated in mostly white British donors. Sampling that yielded the repertoires occurred only after the peak T cell response.

The genes are TRBV18 and TRBJ1-1; no definite D call. The specimen was peripheral blood, collected 28 days after the second AZD1222 dose. The receptor was derived from an adult who received the AZD1222 COVID-19 vaccine. CDR3: CASSSDGGGTEAFF. In DNA, the CDR3 is TGTGCCAGCTCATCCGACGGAGGAGGGACTGAAGCTTTCTTT. Supplemented by reference TRBV18 and TRBJ1-1, the full variable domain reads NAGVMQNPRHLVRRRGQEARLRCSPMKGHSHVYWYRQLPEEGLKFMVYLQKENIIDESGMPKERFSAEFPKEGPSILRIQQVVRGDSAAYFCASSSDGGGTEAFFGQGTRLTVV.